The source of this TCR beta chain is a study of shared clonotypes between healthy human individuals. The junction had 8 bases not matched to a gene; V was cut back by 3 bases and J by 5 bases. Per germline, CDR1 SGHRS and CDR2 YFSETQ. The CDR3 runs to 14 residues. This clone was seen a single time. Original processing methods: Filtering of immunoSEQ junctional sequences could not match full-length read filtering. The method was immunoSEQ multiplex PCR; TCRdb's version includes in-frame clones alone and lacks a portion of them. V, J and clone size derive from that table, while D and trimming were established from the DNA sequence. The sample consists of 1,400,000 or so clones, around 98.5% of them appearing once.

This sequence originates from a man aged 25-45 years in good health. The chain joins TRBV5-1 to TRBJ2-7, with 7 positions matching TRBD1. Sequencing was carried out using naive CD4+ T cells sorted from blood. The sample's subset: CD45RA+ positively selected. The CDR3 loop is CASSWDSGEDEQYF. CDR3 nucleotide sequence: TGCGCCAGCAGCTGGGACAGCGGCGAGGACGAGCAGTACTTC.